One and the same sample provided the 12 T cell receptor beta chains below, sequenced in a study of CD8 T cells in ankylosing spondylitis. TCRdb reanalysed the 5' RACE reads using MiXCR and keeps one entry per CDR3 protein. The sample lists around 130,000 distinct CDR3 sequences; roughly 6.6% were seen once. Sequencing used blood, either unsorted or a sorted T cell fraction (not recorded which). All receptors derive from a male donor with ankylosing spondylitis or in good health (not recorded which).

This clonotype showed up just once. V and J are TRBV18 and TRBJ2-1; D call uncertain. The CDR3 has 12 amino acids. Trimming pared 5 bases from V and 6 bases from J, leaving 8 bases between. In germline, CDR1 is KGHSH, CDR2 LQKENI. The CDR3 DNA is TGTGCCAGCTCAGCCGAACGCAATGAGCAGTTCTTC. Its translation: CASSAERNEQFF.

This clonotype has ten or more counts. The chain couples TRBV5-1 to TRBJ2-2; a weak D match, TRBD2 (6 bases). V was pared by 0 bases and J by 2 bases, with 11 bases between. In germline, CDR1 is SGHRS, CDR2 YFSETQ. This CDR3 has 16 amino acids. CDR3 residues: CASSLVPSDNTGELFF. As DNA, the CDR3 is TGCGCCAGCAGCTTGGTTCCTAGCGACAACACCGGGGAGCTGTTTTTT. Using reference TRBV5-1 and TRBJ2-2 for the parts outside the CDR3, the full variable domain is KAGVTQTPRYLIKTRGQQVTLSCSPISGHRSVSWYQQTPGQGLQFLFEYFSETQRNKGNFPGRFSGRQFSNSRSEMNVSTLELGDSALYLCASSLVPSDNTGELFFGEGSRLTVL.

This clonotype was seen ten or more times. The chain joins TRBV29-1 to TRBJ2-7, with no clear D. The CDR3 is 13 residues long. The V end was cut by 5 bases, the J end by 0 bases, with 11 bases between. CDR1 SQVTM and CDR2 ANQGSEA come from the germline V gene. CDR3 nucleotides: TGCAGCGTTTCCCCCGACAACTCCTACGAGCAGTACTTC. This codes for CSVSPDNSYEQYF.

This clonotype was recorded at least ten times. DNA of the CDR3: TGTGCCATCTTTAGGGGAGGCAATGAGCAGTTCTTC. Its protein is CAIFRGGNEQFF. The rearrangement uses TRBV2 and TRBJ2-1; perhaps TRBD2 as D (6 bases). Trimming shortened V by 10 bases and J by 6 bases, and 13 bases separated the two germline ends. This CDR3 contains 12 residues. Germline CDR1 is SNHLY and CDR2 is FYNNEI.

At least ten counts were recorded for this clonotype. V is TRBV9 and J is TRBJ2-1; D uncertain. Germline loops: CDR1 SGDLS, CDR2 YYNGEE. This CDR3 is built from 15 residues. V was trimmed by 3 bases and J by 0 bases, leaving 10 bases between them. The chain's CDR3 is CASSGWGASYNEQFF. The CDR3 DNA reads TGTGCCAGCAGCGGGTGGGGTGCCTCCTACAATGAGCAGTTCTTC.

This clonotype occurred many times. V is TRBV20-1 and J is TRBJ1-2; no definite D call. Germline V gives CDR1 DFQATT, CDR2 SNEGSKA (reference sequence). V lost 1 base and J 4 bases, leaving 16 bases between the germline ends. The CDR3 length is 15 residues. The CDR3, as DNA: TGCAGTGCTAGAGCCTCTAGTGCTATCGCCTATGGCTACACCTTC. Protein: CSARASSAIAYGYTF.

This clonotype was recorded many times. This chain joins TRBV7-9 and TRBJ2-5; TRBD2 aligns across 10 bases. Per germline, CDR1 SEHNR and CDR2 FQNEAQ (reference sequence). With V trimmed by 2 bases and J by 6 bases, 6 bases remained unmatched. CDR3 size: 15 residues. The CDR3 DNA is TGTGCCAGCAGCTTACCGGGACTAGCGTTGCAGACCCAGTACTTC. Translation gives CASSLPGLALQTQYF.

This clonotype was counted at least ten times. The chain uses TRBV20-1 and TRBJ2-7; 7 nucleotides align to TRBD1. The germline V gene encodes CDR1 DFQATT and CDR2 SNEGSKA (reference sequence). This CDR3 has 15 residues. The trim removed 1 base at V and 0 bases at J, leaving 6 bases unmatched. The CDR3 here is CSARGRGHPSYEQYF. In DNA form, the CDR3 reads TGCAGTGCTAGAGGAAGGGGGCACCCCTCCTACGAGCAGTACTTC.

This clonotype was counted ten times or more. The V call is TRBV29-1, the J call TRBJ1-1, with 8 bases matching TRBD1. The CDR3 has 13 amino acids. V gave up 6 bases and J gave up 3 bases; unmatched junction bases: 6. Looked up from germline, CDR1 is SQVTM and CDR2 is ANQGSEA. The CDR3 DNA follows: TGCAGCGTCGCCCAACAGGGGGACACTGAAGCTTTCTTT. Translating it yields CSVAQQGDTEAFF.

This clonotype came up a few times. The chain employs TRBV3-1 and TRBJ1-6; a weak D match, TRBD1 (6 bases). V lost 4 bases and J 6 bases, leaving 7 bases between the germline ends. The V gene's germline CDR1 is LGHDT and CDR2 YNNKEL (reference sequence). The CDR3 has 13 residues. The CDR3 DNA sequence: TGTGCCAGCAGCCCCAGGGGTAATTCACCCCTCCACTTT. It encodes CASSPRGNSPLHF.

The table lists this clonotype with many counts. The chain couples TRBV5-1 to TRBJ2-3; TRBD2 matches 13 bases. The CDR3 sequence is 16 residues long. Trimming at V came to 4 bases and at J to 2 bases, leaving 4 bases not matched to a gene. CDR1 SGHRS and CDR2 YFSETQ come from the germline V gene. CDR3 nucleotide sequence: TGCGCCAGCAGCCCCGGGACTAGCGGGAACACAGATACGCAGTATTTT. This translates into CASSPGTSGNTDTQYF. Full variable domain (outside the CDR3, taken from reference TRBV5-1 and TRBJ2-3): KAGVTQTPRYLIKTRGQQVTLSCSPISGHRSVSWYQQTPGQGLQFLFEYFSETQRNKGNFPGRFSGRQFSNSRSEMNVSTLELGDSALYLCASSPGTSGNTDTQYFGPGTRLTVL.

This clonotype came up many times. The chain links TRBV7-9 to TRBJ2-7, with 8 positions matching TRBD2. Germline CDR1 SEHNR, CDR2 FQNEAQ (reference sequence). The CDR3 covers 14 residues. With 6 bases clipped from V and 0 bases from J, the junction kept 4 bases outside the gene matches. CDR3 residues: CASRMGTSSYEQYF. DNA for the CDR3: TGTGCCAGCAGGATGGGGACTAGCTCCTACGAGCAGTACTTC. Variable domain in full (rest from reference TRBV7-9 and TRBJ2-7): DTGVSQNPRHKITKRGQNVTFRCDPISEHNRLYWYRQTLGQGPEFLTYFQNEAQLEKSRLLSDRFSAERPKGSFSTLEIQRTEQGDSAMYLCASRMGTSSYEQYFGPGTRLTVT.